Below are 22 T cell receptor beta chains sequenced from a single sample in a study of shared clonotypes between healthy human individuals. The data were produced by immunoSEQ multiplex PCR, yet TCRdb's version contains in-frame clones alone and is incomplete. The sample includes 730,000 or so clones, around 72% of them seen just once. Source material: memory CD4+ T cells sorted from blood. Regarding subset: CD45RA-negative fraction. Source of these receptors: a woman aged 25-40 years in good health.

The J gene is TRBJ1-5, the V gene TRBV15, with 7 bases aligning to TRBD1. The germline V gene encodes CDR1 LNHNV and CDR2 YYDKDF (reference sequence). There are 15 residues in the CDR3. The trim removed 0 bases at V and 6 bases at J, leaving 5 bases unmatched. In DNA form, the CDR3 reads TGTGCCACCAGCAGAGAGGGGACAGAAAGTCAGCCCCAGCATTTT. Translated, it gives CATSREGTESQPQHF.

The rearrangement uses TRBV2 and TRBJ1-2; TRBD1 aligns across 8 bases. This CDR3 comprises 14 residues. CDR1 is SNHLY and CDR2 is FYNNEI in the germline V gene. V trimming: 5 bases; J trimming: 3 bases; junction bases outside the gene matches: 5. The CDR3 coding sequence is TGTGCCAGCAGTCCAGGGGGCGTCGACTATGGCTACACCTTC. It specifies CASSPGGVDYGYTF.

This clone was seen a single time. The J gene is TRBJ2-7, the V gene TRBV28; TRBD1 or TRBD2 may be the D gene (5 bases each). The CDR3 runs 15 residues. Trimming shortened V by 4 bases and J by 0 bases, and 13 bases separated the two germline ends. In germline, CDR1 is MDHEN, CDR2 SYDVKM. Here the CDR3 reads CASSSSGSPSYEQYF. Written as DNA, the CDR3 is TGTGCCAGCAGTTCATCAGGGAGTCCCTCCTACGAGCAGTACTTC.

This clone occurred a few times. This chain connects TRBV11-2 to TRBJ1-3; 7 bases map to TRBD1. Germline V gene sequence: CDR1 SGHAT, CDR2 FQNNGV. The CDR3 runs to 17 residues. With V trimmed by 1 base and J by 0 bases, 6 bases remained unmatched. CDR3 coding DNA: TGTGCCAGCAGCTTAGCTTTCGGGACAGCCTCTGGAAACACCATATATTTT. This sequence encodes CASSLAFGTASGNTIYF.

This chain uses TRBV28 with TRBJ1-5; the D is unclear. The CDR3 extends over 13 amino acids. Germline V CDR1 and CDR2: MDHEN, SYDVKM. Trimming removed 5 bases at V and 6 bases at J, with 11 bases between. The DNA for the CDR3 is TGTGCCAGCAGTCCCCCCGGAGTTCAGCCCCAGCATTTT. As protein: CASSPPGVQPQHF.

CDR3 sequence: CASSQEWRDRVLSSGNTIYF. CDR3 nucleotides: TGCGCCAGCAGCCAAGAATGGCGGGACAGGGTTCTTTCCTCGGGAAACACCATATATTTT. The chain is built from TRBV4-1 and TRBJ1-3, with TRBD1 identical over 9 bases. In germline, CDR1 is MGHRA, CDR2 YSYEKL. The CDR3 spans 20 residues. Losses at the gene ends were 0 bases for V and 4 bases for J; bases not matched to a gene: 16.

This sequence joins TRBV11-2 and TRBJ2-7; 12 positions match TRBD2. Germline V gives CDR1 SGHAT, CDR2 FQNNGV. The CDR3 contains 15 residues. Losses at the gene ends were 5 bases for V and 5 bases for J; bases not matched to a gene: 7. This CDR3 reads CASSPPGLAGHEQYF. CDR3 nucleotides: TGTGCCAGCAGCCCACCGGGACTAGCGGGCCACGAGCAGTACTTC.

This clone came up once. This sequence joins TRBV30 and TRBJ2-5; no reliable D call. TRBJ2-7 explains the end of the DNA better; the J call may be wrong. The CDR3 sequence is 13 residues long. Germline-derived CDR1 and CDR2 are GTSNPN and SVGIG (reference sequence). The CDR3 nucleotides read TGTGCCTGGAAGACCGGGTTCTCCTACGAGCAGTACTTC. It yields the protein CAWKTGFSYEQYF.

This rearrangement joins TRBV27 to TRBJ2-3; TRBD1 agrees at 8 bases. There are 14 residues in the CDR3. J was trimmed by 3 bases and V by 6 bases; bases with no gene match: 5. Germline V CDR1 and CDR2: MNHEY, SMNVEV (reference sequence). CDR3 nucleotide sequence: TGTGCCAGCAGCCCTTGGACAGGGACAGATACGCAGTATTTT. Translating gives CASSPWTGTDTQYF.

V and J are TRBV7-9 and TRBJ2-7; TRBD1 matches 7 bases. The CDR3 length is 15 residues. Trimming at V came to 2 bases and at J to 6 bases, leaving 10 bases not matched to a gene. Germline V CDR1 and CDR2: SEHNR, FQNEAQ (reference sequence). This CDR3 is CASSLTRLQGSEQYF. For the CDR3, the DNA is TGTGCCAGCAGCTTAACCCGGTTACAGGGGAGCGAGCAGTACTTC.

This clone was recorded a few times. V gene TRBV4-1 combines with J gene TRBJ2-7, with D tentatively TRBD1 (5 bases). Germline lookup yields CDR1 MGHRA and CDR2 YSYEKL. This CDR3 contains 16 residues. V lost 0 bases, J lost 4 bases, and 16 bases lay in between. CDR3 residues: CASSQDGARPLYEQYF. The CDR3 DNA reads as TGCGCCAGCAGCCAAGATGGGGCACGCCCGTTGTACGAGCAGTACTTC.

The rearrangement uses TRBV15 and TRBJ2-1; 12 bases fit TRBD2. CDR3 length equals 17 residues. The J segment lost 7 bases and the V segment lost 4 bases, leaving 11 bases of the junction unmatched. Germline V CDR1 and CDR2: LNHNV, YYDKDF (reference sequence). CDR3 loop: CATSKSLAGGPSNEQFF. In DNA form, the CDR3 reads TGTGCCACCAGCAAGAGCCTAGCGGGAGGGCCCTCGAATGAGCAGTTCTTC.

The V gene is TRBV28, the J gene TRBJ1-1; D is uncertain. The CDR3 covers 16 residues. V shed 1 base and J shed 7 bases, with 19 bases lying between them. CDR1 and CDR2 (germline): MDHEN, SYDVKM. The CDR3 DNA sequence: TGTGCCAGCAGTTTATTTTCCTTGTTTCGCGTGGTTGAAGCTTTCTTT. This translates into CASSLFSLFRVVEAFF.

The chain joins TRBV2 to TRBJ2-7; the match to TRBD1 covers 7 bases. Germline assignment: CDR1 SNHLY and CDR2 FYNNEI. V dropped 5 bases and J dropped 7; count of bases not matched to a gene: 8. The CDR3 runs 13 residues. The CDR3 coding sequence is TGTGCCAGCAGTTACAGGGGCGGTGGGGAGCAGTACTTC. It codes for CASSYRGGGEQYF. The full variable domain, completed using reference TRBV2 and TRBJ2-7, is EPEVTQTPSHQVTQMGQEVILRCVPISNHLYFYWYRQILGQKVEFLVSFYNNEISEKSEIFDDQFSVERPDGSNFTLKIRSTKLEDSAMYFCASSYRGGGEQYFGPGTRLTVT.

The chain combines TRBV6-1 with TRBJ2-7, with TRBD1 as a possible D gene (6 bases). V was clipped by 8 bases and J by 2 bases, with 7 bases between them. CDR1 is MNHNS and CDR2 is SASEGT in the germline V gene. The length of the CDR3 is 11 residues. CDR3: CASGQTYEQYF. DNA for the CDR3: TGTGCCAGCGGACAGACCTACGAGCAGTACTTC.

V usage is TRBV28 and J usage is TRBJ1-4, with D hard to call. The CDR3 covers 13 residues. Trimming took off 5 bases at V and 3 bases at J, with 7 bases between the two ends. The germline V gene encodes CDR1 MDHEN and CDR2 SYDVKM. Here the CDR3 DNA reads TGTGCCAGCAGTCCCCCCCCTAATGAAAAACTGTTTTTT. Amino acid sequence: CASSPPPNEKLFF.

The table lists this clone with a count of one. The chain links TRBV5-6 to TRBJ2-7; possible D gene TRBD2, 6 bases. Germline CDR1 reads SGHDT; CDR2 reads YYEEEE. The V and J ends lost 4 bases and 0 bases respectively, with 17 bases between them. The CDR3 totals 16 residues. CDR3 sequence: CASSPAGTSGSYEQYF. DNA for the CDR3: TGTGCCAGCAGCCCGGCCGGGACTTCGGGCTCCTACGAGCAGTACTTC.

This chain connects TRBV29-1 to TRBJ1-1; no clear D. This CDR3 spans 13 amino acids. V was cut by 4 bases and J by 1 base, with 10 bases left in between. The germline gives CDR1 SQVTM, CDR2 ANQGSEA. CDR3 residues: CSVGVQENTEAFF. As DNA, the CDR3 is TGCAGCGTTGGGGTTCAGGAGAACACTGAAGCTTTCTTT.

The chain uses TRBV28 and TRBJ2-3; D gene unclear. The V end lost 6 bases, the J end lost 6 bases, and 10 bases lay between the germline ends. CDR3 length equals 12 residues. Germline lookup yields CDR1 MDHEN and CDR2 SYDVKM. The CDR3 spells CASRPSLDTQYF. For the CDR3, the DNA is TGTGCCAGCAGGCCCTCGTTGGATACGCAGTATTTT.

As DNA, the CDR3 is TGTGCCAGCAGCACCAACCAGAACACCATATATTTT. Translation gives CASSTNQNTIYF. The genes are TRBV5-4 and TRBJ1-3; D is unclear. The V gene's germline CDR1 is SGHNT and CDR2 YYREEE (reference sequence). This CDR3 region has 12 residues. Trimming removed 4 bases from V and 7 bases from J, with 9 bases in between.

The rearrangement links TRBV5-1 to TRBJ2-5; D could derive from TRBD1 or TRBD2 (5 bases each). CDR1 and CDR2 (germline): SGHRS, YFSETQ. With 4 bases removed from V and 5 bases from J, the gap between germline ends came to 12 bases. The length of the CDR3 is 13 residues. CDR3 sequence: CASSPGSSETQYF. The CDR3 DNA is TGCGCCAGCAGCCCAGGGAGTAGTGAGACCCAGTACTTC.

The chain couples TRBV6-1 to TRBJ1-2, with D tentatively TRBD1 (5 bases). V was shortened by 4 bases and J by 7 bases, with 10 bases between the two germline ends. The CDR3 is 12 amino acids. Germline V gene data show CDR1 as MNHNS and CDR2 as SASEGT. The CDR3 is CASSVGGGGYTF. CDR3 sequence (DNA): TGTGCCAGCAGTGTGGGGGGAGGTGGCTACACCTTC.